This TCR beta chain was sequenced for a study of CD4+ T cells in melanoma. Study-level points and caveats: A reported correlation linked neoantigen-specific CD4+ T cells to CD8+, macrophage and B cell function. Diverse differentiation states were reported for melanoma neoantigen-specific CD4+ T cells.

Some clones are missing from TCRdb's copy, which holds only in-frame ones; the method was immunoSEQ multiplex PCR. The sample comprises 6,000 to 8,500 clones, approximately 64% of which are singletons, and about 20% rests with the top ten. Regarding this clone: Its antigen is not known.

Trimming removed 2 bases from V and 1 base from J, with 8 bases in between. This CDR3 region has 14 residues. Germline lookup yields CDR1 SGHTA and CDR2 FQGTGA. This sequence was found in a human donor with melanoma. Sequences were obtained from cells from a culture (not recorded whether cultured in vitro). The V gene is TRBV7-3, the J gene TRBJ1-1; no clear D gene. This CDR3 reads CASSLGIQNTEAFF. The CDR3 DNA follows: TGTGCCAGCAGCTTAGGGATCCAGAACACTGAAGCTTTCTTT.